The rows below give T cell receptor beta chains drawn from one sample of a study of blood T cells in healthy people across ages. TCRdb re-analysed the 5' RACE reads in MiXCR, keeping a single row per CDR3 protein. This table has hundreds of thousands of distinct CDR3 sequences, roughly 43% appearing once. The source material was blood. All receptors come from a man older than 75 in good health. CDR3s include the opening cysteine and the closing phenylalanine or tryptophan. The order of the fields is D gene, J gene, V gene, clone size, CDR3 protein, CDR3 DNA. The D gene is left open where the match is weak. Where a row states a size, it is once, few, many or the class of an expanded clone; other rows omit it.

-	TRBJ2-1	TRBV12-3/TRBV12-4	-	CASSFGTEQFF	TGTGCCAGCAGTTTCGGGACCGAGCAGTTCTTC
-	TRBJ1-6	TRBV7-3	-	CASSLTGTDYNSPLHF	TGTGCCAGCAGCTTAACAGGGACCGATTATAATTCACCCCTCCACTTT
TRBD2	TRBJ2-1	TRBV7-2	-	CATSFWSGGGLSYNEQFF	TGTGCCACCAGCTTTTGGAGCGGGGGGGGCCTCTCCTACAATGAGCAGTTCTTC
-	TRBJ2-3	TRBV4-3	few	CASSQEARFTDTQYF	TGCGCCAGCAGCCAGGAGGCGCGCTTCACAGATACGCAGTATTTT
TRBD1	TRBJ1-4	TRBV29-1	few	CSVDMTGDEKLFF	TGCAGCGTTGATATGACAGGGGACGAAAAACTGTTTTTT
TRBD1	TRBJ1-1	TRBV7-2	-	CASSFKYTGGNTEAFF	TGTGCCAGCAGCTTTAAATACACAGGGGGGAACACTGAAGCTTTCTTT
TRBD2	TRBJ2-3	TRBV12-3/TRBV12-4	-	CASSYGGGYTDTQYF	TGTGCCAGCAGTTATGGGGGGGGTTACACAGATACGCAGTATTTT
-	TRBJ2-7	TRBV7-9	-	CASSLWQGRSDEQYF	TGTGCCAGCAGCTTATGGCAGGGGCGTAGCGACGAGCAGTACTTC
-	TRBJ2-7	TRBV27	-	CASSLSFGGPYEQYF	TGTGCCAGCAGTTTATCATTCGGGGGGCCCTACGAGCAGTACTTC
-	TRBJ1-1	TRBV6-5	-	CASSYSGVSMNTEAFF	TGTGCCAGCAGTTACTCGGGGGTGAGCATGAACACTGAAGCTTTCTTT
-	TRBJ2-7	TRBV7-2	few	CASSLYAGKYF	TGTGCCAGCAGCTTATACGCAGGGAAGTACTTC
-	TRBJ1-4	TRBV5-1	-	CASSTGGRGRTVNEKLFF	TGCGCCAGCAGCACAGGAGGGCGGGGGCGTACTGTTAATGAAAAACTGTTTTTT
-	TRBJ1-2	TRBV7-9	few	CASSLHRENYGYTF	TGTGCCAGCAGCTTACACAGGGAAAACTATGGCTACACCTTC
-	TRBJ2-7	TRBV6-2/TRBV6-3	-	CAGSYTVYEQYF	TGTGCCGGCAGTTATACGGTCTACGAGCAGTACTTC
TRBD2	TRBJ2-1	TRBV2	-	CASRTGTSRDEQFF	TGTGCCAGCAGGACAGGGACTAGCCGGGATGAGCAGTTCTTC
TRBD2	TRBJ2-3	TRBV29-1	-	CSGNQRGPDTQYF	TGCAGCGGGAATCAGCGGGGTCCAGATACGCAGTATTTT
TRBD2	TRBJ2-3	TRBV6-1	-	CASRPGLAGSDTQYF	TGTGCCAGCAGGCCGGGACTAGCGGGGTCAGATACGCAGTATTTT
-	TRBJ2-3	TRBV6-2/TRBV6-3	-	CASRWQAPDTQYF	TGTGCCAGCAGGTGGCAAGCACCAGATACGCAGTATTTT
-	TRBJ2-7	TRBV29-1	-	CSVEDLGYNEQYF	TGCAGCGTTGAAGATCTGGGCTACAATGAGCAGTACTTC
TRBD1	TRBJ1-2	TRBV4-3	-	CASSQLRGQGIYGYTF	TGCGCCAGCAGCCAACTAAGGGGACAGGGAATCTATGGCTACACCTTC
TRBD1	TRBJ2-7	TRBV4-3	-	CASSQDKGTGYNEQYF	TGCGCCAGCAGCCAAGATAAAGGGACAGGCTACAATGAGCAGTACTTC
-	TRBJ1-2	TRBV7-9	-	CASSRGREGGYTF	TGTGCCAGCAGCCGGGGGCGGGAAGGTGGCTACACCTTC
-	TRBJ1-5	TRBV5-6	once	CASSFYGVEPQHF	TGTGCCAGCAGCTTTTATGGGGTAGAGCCCCAGCATTTT
-	TRBJ2-3	TRBV6-1	-	CASRVDPHRTDTQYF	TGTGCCAGCAGAGTCGACCCACATCGCACAGATACGCAGTATTTT
-	TRBJ2-5	TRBV20-1	-	CSARTPGPTQETQYF	TGCAGTGCTAGAACCCCAGGCCCGACCCAAGAGACCCAGTACTTC
-	TRBJ2-5	TRBV7-9	-	CASSPGLAAETQYF	TGTGCCAGCTCCCCAGGGCTCGCGGCAGAGACCCAGTACTTC
-	TRBJ2-1	TRBV11-2	-	CASSLEAGWDEQFF	TGTGCCAGCAGCTTAGAGGCAGGGTGGGATGAGCAGTTCTTC
-	TRBJ2-7	TRBV20-1	-	CSAQGGGVNEQYF	TGCAGTGCCCAAGGTGGGGGAGTGAACGAGCAGTACTTC
-	TRBJ2-4	TRBV5-5	-	CASSEDSPKNIQYF	TGTGCCAGCAGCGAGGACAGCCCCAAAAACATTCAGTACTTC
-	TRBJ2-1	TRBV9	-	CASSASGTPTYNEQFF	TGTGCCAGCAGCGCGAGCGGGACACCAACATACAATGAGCAGTTCTTC
-	TRBJ2-1	TRBV7-2	-	CASSSMRGEQFF	TGTGCCAGCAGCTCTATGCGGGGTGAGCAGTTCTTC
TRBD2	TRBJ2-5	TRBV7-3	once	CASSYGLDGEQYF	TGTGCCAGCAGCTATGGACTAGACGGTGAGCAGTACTTC
-	TRBJ2-2	TRBV27	-	CASSSSPEGIGELFF	TGTGCCAGCAGTTCAAGCCCCGAGGGGATCGGGGAGCTGTTTTTT
TRBD2	TRBJ2-3	TRBV29-1	many	CSVQGLAESETDTQYF	TGCAGCGTTCAAGGACTAGCGGAGTCCGAGACAGATACGCAGTATTTT
TRBD1	TRBJ1-3	TRBV28	-	CASSDGQESFIGDKDTIYF	TGTGCCAGCAGCGATGGACAGGAGAGTTTTATCGGCGATAAGGACACCATATATTTT
-	TRBJ1-5	TRBV4-1	-	CASSRLEGGGSQPQHF	TGCGCCAGCAGCCGACTGGAGGGTGGGGGTAGTCAGCCCCAGCATTTT
-	TRBJ2-3	TRBV6-6	many	CASSYGPPSSTDTQYF	TGTGCCAGCAGTTACGGGCCCCCTTCTAGCACAGATACGCAGTATTTT
-	TRBJ1-2	TRBV7-2	once	CASSLARGGSQDTF	TGTGCCAGCAGCTTAGCGCGGGGCGGCTCGCAAGACACCTTC
TRBD1	TRBJ1-1	TRBV2	-	CASSPGTGRNTEAFF	TGTGCCAGCAGCCCCGGGACAGGGAGGAACACTGAAGCTTTCTTT
-	TRBJ1-5	TRBV6-6	many	CASSYETRSNQPQHF	TGTGCCAGCAGTTACGAGACCCGATCGAATCAGCCCCAGCATTTT
-	TRBJ2-1	TRBV6-6	-	CASSYSESRTVF	TGTGCCAGCAGTTACTCGGAAAGTCGGACAGTCTTC
TRBD2	TRBJ2-1	TRBV29-1	-	CSVWPSGLTNNEQFF	TGCAGCGTGTGGCCTAGCGGGCTCACGAATAATGAGCAGTTCTTC
TRBD2	TRBJ2-7	TRBV7-3	few	CASSLDREGVQYF	TGTGCCAGCAGCTTAGACCGGGAGGGAGTGCAGTACTTC
TRBD1	TRBJ1-1	TRBV7-2	-	CASSWDSTNTEAFF	TGTGCCAGCAGCTGGGACAGTACAAACACTGAAGCTTTCTTT
-	TRBJ2-7	TRBV5-1	-	CASSLAEGDWEQYF	TGCGCCAGCAGCTTGGCTGAAGGAGATTGGGAGCAGTACTTC